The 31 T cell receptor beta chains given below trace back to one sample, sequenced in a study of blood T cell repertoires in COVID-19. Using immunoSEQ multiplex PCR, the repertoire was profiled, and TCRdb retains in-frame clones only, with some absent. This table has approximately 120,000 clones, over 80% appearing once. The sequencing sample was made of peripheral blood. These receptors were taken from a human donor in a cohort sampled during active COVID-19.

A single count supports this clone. CDR3 sequence reads: CASRHTRLAGVGEQYF. The CDR3 bases are TGTGCCAGCAGGCATACCCGACTAGCGGGAGTGGGAGAGCAGTACTTC. V is TRBV27 and J is TRBJ2-7; 12 bases are a match to TRBD2. The length of the CDR3 is 16 residues. Per germline, CDR1 MNHEY and CDR2 SMNVEV (reference sequence). J gave up 7 bases and V 6 bases, and 13 bases lay outside the gene matches.

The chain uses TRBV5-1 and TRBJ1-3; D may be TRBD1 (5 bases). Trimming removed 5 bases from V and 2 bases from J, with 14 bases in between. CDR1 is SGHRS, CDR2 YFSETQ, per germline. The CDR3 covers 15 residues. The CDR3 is CASSLGGGTGNTIYF. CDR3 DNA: TGCGCCAGCAGTCTCGGCGGGGGAACTGGAAACACCATATATTTT.

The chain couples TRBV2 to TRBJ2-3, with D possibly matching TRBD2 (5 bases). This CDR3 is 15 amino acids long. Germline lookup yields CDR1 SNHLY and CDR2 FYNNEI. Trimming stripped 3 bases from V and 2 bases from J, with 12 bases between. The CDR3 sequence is CASSEVTIFTDTQYF. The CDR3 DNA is TGTGCCAGCAGTGAGGTGACTATATTCACAGATACGCAGTATTTT.

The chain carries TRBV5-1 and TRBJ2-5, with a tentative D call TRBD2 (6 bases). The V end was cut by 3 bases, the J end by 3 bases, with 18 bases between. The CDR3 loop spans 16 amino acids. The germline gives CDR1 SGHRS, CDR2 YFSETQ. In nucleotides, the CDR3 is TGCGCCAGCAGCTGGACGGGGGATGGGGTGAAAGAGACCCAGTACTTC. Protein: CASSWTGDGVKETQYF.

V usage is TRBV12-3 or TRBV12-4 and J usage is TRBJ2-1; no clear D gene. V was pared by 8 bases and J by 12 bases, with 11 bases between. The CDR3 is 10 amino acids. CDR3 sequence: CASSYEVQFF. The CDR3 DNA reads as TGTGCCAGCTCCTACGAGGTGCAGTTCTTC.

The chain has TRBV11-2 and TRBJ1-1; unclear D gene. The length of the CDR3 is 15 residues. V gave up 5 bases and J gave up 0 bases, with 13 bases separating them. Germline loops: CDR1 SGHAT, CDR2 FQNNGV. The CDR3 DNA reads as TGTGCCAGCAGCAAAGGACTGACTATGAACACTGAAGCTTTCTTT. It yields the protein CASSKGLTMNTEAFF.

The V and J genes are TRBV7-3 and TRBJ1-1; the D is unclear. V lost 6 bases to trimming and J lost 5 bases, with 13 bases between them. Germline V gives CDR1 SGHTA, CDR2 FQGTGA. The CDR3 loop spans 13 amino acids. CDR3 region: CASRPGTGTEAFF. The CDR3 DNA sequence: TGTGCCAGCAGACCGGGAACCGGTACTGAAGCTTTCTTT.

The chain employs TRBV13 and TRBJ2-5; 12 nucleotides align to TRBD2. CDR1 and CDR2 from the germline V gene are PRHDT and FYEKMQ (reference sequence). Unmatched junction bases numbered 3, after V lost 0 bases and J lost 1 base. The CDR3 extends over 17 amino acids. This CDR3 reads CASSLGPSGGVQETQYF. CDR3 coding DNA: TGTGCCAGCAGCTTAGGCCCTAGCGGGGGGGTCCAAGAGACCCAGTACTTC.

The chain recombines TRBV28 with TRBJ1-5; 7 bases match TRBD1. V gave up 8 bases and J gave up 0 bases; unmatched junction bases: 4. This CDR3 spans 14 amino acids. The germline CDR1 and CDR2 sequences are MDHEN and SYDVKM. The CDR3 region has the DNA TGTGCCAGCGGAAGACAGGGTAGCAATCAGCCCCAGCATTTT. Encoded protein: CASGRQGSNQPQHF.

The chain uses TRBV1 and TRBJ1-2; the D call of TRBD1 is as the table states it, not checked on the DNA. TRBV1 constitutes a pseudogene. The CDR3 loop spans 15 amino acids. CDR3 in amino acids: CTSSQEELRDRGYTF. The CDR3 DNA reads TGCACCAGCAGCCAAGAAGAACTGCGGGACAGAGGCTACACCTTC.

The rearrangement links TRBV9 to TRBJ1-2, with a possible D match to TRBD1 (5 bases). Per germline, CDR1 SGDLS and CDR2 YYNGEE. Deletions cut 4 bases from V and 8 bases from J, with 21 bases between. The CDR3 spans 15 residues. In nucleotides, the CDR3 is TGTGCCAGCAGCAAGGCCGGAAGGGGAAGATGGGGCTACACCTTC. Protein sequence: CASSKAGRGRWGYTF.

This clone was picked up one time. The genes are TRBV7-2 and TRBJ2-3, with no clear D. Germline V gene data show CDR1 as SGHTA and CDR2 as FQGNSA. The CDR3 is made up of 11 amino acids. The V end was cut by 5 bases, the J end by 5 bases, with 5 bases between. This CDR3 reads CASSPVDTQYF. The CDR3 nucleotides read TGTGCCAGCAGCCCAGTAGATACGCAGTATTTT.

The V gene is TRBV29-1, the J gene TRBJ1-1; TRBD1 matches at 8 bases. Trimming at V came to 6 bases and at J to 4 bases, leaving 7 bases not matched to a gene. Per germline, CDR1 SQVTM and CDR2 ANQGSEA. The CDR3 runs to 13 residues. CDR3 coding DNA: TGCAGCGTAACCAGGGGGCAGGGCACTGAAGCTTTCTTT. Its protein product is CSVTRGQGTEAFF.

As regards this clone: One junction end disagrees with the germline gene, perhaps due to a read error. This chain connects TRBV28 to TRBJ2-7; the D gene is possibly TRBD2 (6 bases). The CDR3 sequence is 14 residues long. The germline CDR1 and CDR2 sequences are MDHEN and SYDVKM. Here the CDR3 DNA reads TGTGCCAGTAGTTTAATAGGGACTGCATACGAGCAGTACTTC. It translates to CASSLIGTAYEQYF.

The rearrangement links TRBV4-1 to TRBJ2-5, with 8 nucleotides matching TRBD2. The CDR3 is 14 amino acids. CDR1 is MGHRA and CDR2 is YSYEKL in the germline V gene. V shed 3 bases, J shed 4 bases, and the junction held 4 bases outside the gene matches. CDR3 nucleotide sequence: TGCGCCAGCAGCCAGATAGCGGGAATAGAGACCCAGTACTTC. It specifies CASSQIAGIETQYF.

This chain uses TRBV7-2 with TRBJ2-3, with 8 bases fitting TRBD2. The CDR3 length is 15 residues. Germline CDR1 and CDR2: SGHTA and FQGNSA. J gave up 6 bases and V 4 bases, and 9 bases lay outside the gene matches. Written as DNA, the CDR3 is TGTGCCAGCAGCTCGGGGGGGAGGGCCCGGGATACGCAGTATTTT. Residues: CASSSGGRARDTQYF.

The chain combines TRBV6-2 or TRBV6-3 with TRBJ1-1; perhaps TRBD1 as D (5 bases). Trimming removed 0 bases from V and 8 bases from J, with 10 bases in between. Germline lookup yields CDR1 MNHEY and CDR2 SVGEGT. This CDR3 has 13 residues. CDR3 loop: CASSYSGGLEAFF. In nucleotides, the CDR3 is TGTGCCAGCAGTTACTCGGGGGGACTCGAAGCTTTCTTT.

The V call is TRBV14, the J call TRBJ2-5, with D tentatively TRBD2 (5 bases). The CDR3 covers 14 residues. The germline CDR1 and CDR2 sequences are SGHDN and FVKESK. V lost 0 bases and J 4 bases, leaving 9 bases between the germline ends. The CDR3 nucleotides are TGTGCCAGCAGCCAAGATCGAGGGATAGAGACCCAGTACTTC. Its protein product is CASSQDRGIETQYF.

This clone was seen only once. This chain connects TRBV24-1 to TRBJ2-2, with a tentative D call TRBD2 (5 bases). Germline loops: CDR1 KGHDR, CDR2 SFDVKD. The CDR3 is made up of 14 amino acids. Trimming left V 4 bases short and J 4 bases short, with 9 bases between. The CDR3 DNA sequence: TGTGCCACCAGTGAAGTCAGCGGCACCGGGGAGCTGTTTTTT. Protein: CATSEVSGTGELFF.

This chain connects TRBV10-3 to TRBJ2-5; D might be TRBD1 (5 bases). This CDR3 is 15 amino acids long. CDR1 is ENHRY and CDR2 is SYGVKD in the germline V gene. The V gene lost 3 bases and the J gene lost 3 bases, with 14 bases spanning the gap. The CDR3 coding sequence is TGTGCCATCAGTGACTCATCTAAGGGGAAAGAGACCCAGTACTTC. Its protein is CAISDSSKGKETQYF.

For the CDR3, the DNA is TGTGCCACAGGGGCGGGGGGCACAGATACGCAGTATTTT. The encoded protein is CATGAGGTDTQYF. The chain combines TRBV7-6 with TRBJ2-3; D possibly corresponds to TRBD2 (7 bases). CDR1 and CDR2 (germline): SGHVS, FNYEAQ. The CDR3 extends over 13 amino acids. V lost 10 bases and J 1 base, leaving 12 bases between the germline ends.

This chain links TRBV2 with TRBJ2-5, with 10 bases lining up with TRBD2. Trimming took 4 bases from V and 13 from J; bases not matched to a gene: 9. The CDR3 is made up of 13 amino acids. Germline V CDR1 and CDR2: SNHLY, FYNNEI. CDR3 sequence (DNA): TGTGCCAGCAGTGCAGCGGGAGGGCCCAGATTGTACTTC. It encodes CASSAAGGPRLYF.

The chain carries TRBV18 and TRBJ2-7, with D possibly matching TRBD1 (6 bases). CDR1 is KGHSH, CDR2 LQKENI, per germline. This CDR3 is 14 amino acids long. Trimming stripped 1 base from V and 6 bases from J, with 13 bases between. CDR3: CASSPLTGKGEQYF. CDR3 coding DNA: TGTGCCAGCTCACCACTCACAGGGAAAGGCGAGCAGTACTTC.

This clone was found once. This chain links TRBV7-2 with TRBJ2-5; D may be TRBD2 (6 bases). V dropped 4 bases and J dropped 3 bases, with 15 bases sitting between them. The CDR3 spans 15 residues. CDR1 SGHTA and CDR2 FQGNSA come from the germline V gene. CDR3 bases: TGTGCCAGCAGCTCGGAGGGCGCAAGGAAAGAGACCCAGTACTTC. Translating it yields CASSSEGARKETQYF.

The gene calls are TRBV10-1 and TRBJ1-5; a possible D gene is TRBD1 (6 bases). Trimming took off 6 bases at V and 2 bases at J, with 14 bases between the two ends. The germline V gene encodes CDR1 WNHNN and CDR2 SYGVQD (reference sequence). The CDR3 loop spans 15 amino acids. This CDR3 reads CASRKTDRCNQPQHF. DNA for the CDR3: TGCGCCAGCAGAAAGACGGACAGATGCAATCAGCCCCAGCATTTT.

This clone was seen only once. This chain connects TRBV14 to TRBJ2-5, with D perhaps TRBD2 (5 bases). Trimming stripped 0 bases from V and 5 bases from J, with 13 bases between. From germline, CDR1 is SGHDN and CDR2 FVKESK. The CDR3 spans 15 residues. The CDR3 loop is CASSQDTRERETQYF. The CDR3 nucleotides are TGTGCCAGCAGCCAAGATACGAGGGAAAGGGAGACCCAGTACTTC.

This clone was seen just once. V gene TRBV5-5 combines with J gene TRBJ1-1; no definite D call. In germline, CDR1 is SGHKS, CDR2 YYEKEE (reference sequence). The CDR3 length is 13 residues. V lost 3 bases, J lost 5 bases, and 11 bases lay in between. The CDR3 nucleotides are TGTGCCAGCAGCTGGGAGCGGGGTACTGAAGCTTTCTTT. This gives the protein CASSWERGTEAFF. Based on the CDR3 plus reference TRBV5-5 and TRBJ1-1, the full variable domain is DAGVTQSPTHLIKTRGQQVTLRCSPISGHKSVSWYQQVLGQGPQFIFQYYEKEERGRGNFPDRFSARQFPNYSSELNVNALLLGDSALYLCASSWERGTEAFFGQGTRLTVV.

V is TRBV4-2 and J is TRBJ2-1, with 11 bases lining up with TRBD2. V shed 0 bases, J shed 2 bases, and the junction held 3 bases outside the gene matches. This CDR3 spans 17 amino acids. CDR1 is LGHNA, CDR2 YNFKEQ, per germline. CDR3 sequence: CASSQDVAGGPYNEQFF. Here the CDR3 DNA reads TGTGCCAGCAGCCAAGATGTAGCGGGGGGGCCCTACAATGAGCAGTTCTTC.

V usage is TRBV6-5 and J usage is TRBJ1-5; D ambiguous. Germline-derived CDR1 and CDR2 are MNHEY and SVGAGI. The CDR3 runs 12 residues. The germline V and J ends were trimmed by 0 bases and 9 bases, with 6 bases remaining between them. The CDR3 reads CASSYSEGPQHF. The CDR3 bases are TGTGCCAGCAGTTACTCCGAGGGGCCCCAGCATTTT.

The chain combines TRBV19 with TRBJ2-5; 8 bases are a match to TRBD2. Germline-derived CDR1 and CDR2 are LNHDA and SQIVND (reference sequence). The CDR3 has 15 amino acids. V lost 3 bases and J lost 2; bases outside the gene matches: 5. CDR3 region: CASSMRGAGQETQYF. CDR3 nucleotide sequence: TGTGCCAGTAGTATGCGGGGGGCCGGTCAAGAGACCCAGTACTTC.

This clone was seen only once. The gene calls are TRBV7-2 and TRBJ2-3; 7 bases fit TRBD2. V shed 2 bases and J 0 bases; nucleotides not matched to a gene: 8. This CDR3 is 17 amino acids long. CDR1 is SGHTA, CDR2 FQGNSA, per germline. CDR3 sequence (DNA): TGTGCCAGCAGCTTATATGACGGGGGGATTAGCACAGATACGCAGTATTTT. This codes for CASSLYDGGISTDTQYF. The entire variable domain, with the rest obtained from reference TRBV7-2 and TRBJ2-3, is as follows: GAGVSQSPSNKVTEKGKDVELRCDPISGHTALYWYRQSLGQGLEFLIYFQGNSAPDKSGLPSDRFSAERTGGSVSTLTIQRTQQEDSAVYLCASSLYDGGISTDTQYFGPGTRLTVL.